Each of the 25 T cell receptor beta chains below was sequenced from the same sample in a study of cytomegalovirus exposure and HLA in healthy donors. A multiplex PCR was run with 60 Vbeta primers and 13 Jbeta primers. The data were produced by immunoSEQ multiplex PCR, yet TCRdb's version contains in-frame clones alone and is incomplete. The sample holds roughly 170,000 clones, over 65% seen once. The sequenced material came from PBMCs. These receptors came from a woman aged 30 to 39 in good health and CMV-seropositive.

This clone was seen just once. V is TRBV4-3 and J is TRBJ2-1; 9 bases match TRBD1. Per the germline V gene, CDR1 is LGHNA and CDR2 is YSLEER. The V and J ends lost 4 bases and 3 bases, in that order; junction bases with no gene match: 4. The CDR3 is 15 residues long. The CDR3 DNA sequence: TGCGCCAGCAGCCTCGGACAGGGGCTCTACAATGAGCAGTTCTTC. This codes for CASSLGQGLYNEQFF.

V gene TRBV10-3 combines with J gene TRBJ2-7, with D possibly being TRBD2 (6 bases). The germline V gene encodes CDR1 ENHRY and CDR2 SYGVKD. With 4 bases removed from V and 1 base from J, the gap between germline ends came to 11 bases. The CDR3 loop spans 14 amino acids. CDR3 region: CAISATGGSYEQYF. For the CDR3, the DNA is TGTGCCATCAGTGCGACCGGAGGGTCCTACGAGCAGTACTTC.

The table lists this clone with a few counts. This chain uses TRBV7-9 with TRBJ1-1; TRBD1 matches 7 bases. After removal of 4 bases from V and 6 bases from J, the junction contained 8 bases not matched to a gene. Germline values: CDR1 SEHNR, CDR2 FQNEAQ (reference sequence). The CDR3 length is 14 residues. The CDR3 DNA follows: TGTGCCAGCAGCTCCTCCGACAGGGACCCTGAAGCTTTCTTT. This sequence encodes CASSSSDRDPEAFF. The full variable domain, in which reference TRBV7-9 and TRBJ1-1 provide the parts outside the CDR3, is DTGVSQNPRHKITKRGQNVTFRCDPISEHNRLYWYRQTLGQGPEFLTYFQNEAQLEKSRLLSDRFSAERPKGSFSTLEIQRTEQGDSAMYLCASSSSDRDPEAFFGQGTRLTVV.

This CDR3 reads CSVLGLSNTGELFF. In nucleotides, the CDR3 is TGCAGCGTTTTGGGACTCTCAAACACCGGGGAGCTGTTTTTT. The chain uses TRBV29-1 and TRBJ2-2; possibly TRBD2 for D (6 bases). CDR3 length: 14 amino acids. V lost 5 bases and J lost 2, with 12 bases in between. Germline loops: CDR1 SQVTM, CDR2 ANQGSEA.

This chain connects TRBV6-1 to TRBJ2-3; D unresolved. Trimming removed 8 bases from V and 2 bases from J, with 8 bases in between. The V gene's germline CDR1 is MNHNS and CDR2 SASEGT. This CDR3 comprises 12 residues. The CDR3 loop is CASATHTDTQYF. CDR3 DNA sequence: TGTGCCAGCGCCACTCACACAGATACGCAGTATTTT.

The count of this clone is one. The chain recombines TRBV6-4 with TRBJ1-2; D is uncertain. V lost 5 bases and J 4 bases, leaving 11 bases between the germline ends. This CDR3 is 13 amino acids long. Germline assignment: CDR1 MRHNA and CDR2 SNTAGT. CDR3 DNA sequence: TGTGCCAGCAGTTCGGACTCGGGCTATGGCTACACCTTC. Amino acids: CASSSDSGYGYTF.

V is TRBV14 and J is TRBJ2-2, with TRBD1 matching over 9 bases. After removal of 1 base from V and 5 bases from J, the junction contained 2 bases not matched to a gene. Germline V lookup: CDR1 SGHDN, CDR2 FVKESK. This CDR3 is built from 15 residues. The CDR3 DNA is TGTGCCAGCAGCCAAGGACAGGGGGGTACCGGGGAGCTGTTTTTT. Protein: CASSQGQGGTGELFF.

The rearrangement joins TRBV5-1 to TRBJ2-1, with TRBD2 identical over 8 bases. CDR1 is SGHRS and CDR2 is YFSETQ in the germline V gene. This CDR3 has 17 amino acids. The J segment lost 5 bases and the V segment lost 1 base, leaving 11 bases of the junction unmatched. CDR3 in DNA: TGCGCCAGCAGCTTGAGGGCACCGGGCGGGGGGCACAATGAGCAGTTCTTC. Translated, it gives CASSLRAPGGGHNEQFF.

This rearrangement joins TRBV14 to TRBJ2-3; no clear D. Germline V CDR1 and CDR2: SGHDN, FVKESK. V gave up 3 bases and J gave up 1 base, with 11 bases separating them. This CDR3 region has 15 residues. Here the CDR3 reads CASSQWSTGTDTQYF. The CDR3 DNA reads as TGTGCCAGCAGCCAGTGGAGCACGGGCACAGATACGCAGTATTTT.

V and J are TRBV4-2 and TRBJ2-1; 14 bases map to TRBD2. Losses at the gene ends were 5 bases for V and 8 bases for J; bases not matched to a gene: 5. The CDR3 covers 15 residues. The germline V gene encodes CDR1 LGHNA and CDR2 YNFKEQ. The CDR3 region is CASSFGTSGSYEQFF. The CDR3 DNA reads TGTGCCAGCAGCTTCGGGACTAGCGGGAGCTATGAGCAGTTCTTC.

This clone came up once. V usage is TRBV18 and J usage is TRBJ2-1; TRBD2 aligns across 9 bases. Germline V CDR1 and CDR2: KGHSH, LQKENI. This CDR3 has 16 residues. V was clipped by 4 bases and J by 6 bases; unmatched bases: 10. In nucleotides, the CDR3 is TGTGCCAGCTCACTACTCACCGGGACTAGCAGCAATGAGCAGTTCTTC. Translating it yields CASSLLTGTSSNEQFF.

The J gene is TRBJ1-2, the V gene TRBV5-1; 8 nucleotides align to TRBD1. Germline CDR1 reads SGHRS; CDR2 reads YFSETQ. The CDR3 runs to 13 residues. Germline trimming cut 2 bases from V and 6 bases from J; bases unmatched to any gene: 3. The CDR3 sequence: CASSFLQGDGYTF. CDR3 sequence (DNA): TGCGCCAGCAGCTTTCTACAGGGGGATGGCTACACCTTC.

The gene calls are TRBV6-1 and TRBJ2-1; D remains ambiguous. In germline, CDR1 is MNHNS, CDR2 SASEGT. V shed 2 bases and J shed 12 bases, with 11 bases lying between them. The CDR3 contains 12 residues. CDR3 DNA: TGTGCCAGCAGTGAAACGTGGGCTGGGCAGTTCTTC. Protein product: CASSETWAGQFF.

This clone was picked up a small number of times. J is TRBJ1-2 and V is TRBV30; TRBD1 is a possible D gene (5 bases). V was clipped by 2 bases and J by 2 bases, with 6 bases between them. The CDR3 spans 12 residues. Germline CDR1 GTSNPN, CDR2 SVGIG (reference sequence). The CDR3 DNA reads as TGTGCCTGGAGTCAGGGAAACTATGGCTACACCTTC. Protein: CAWSQGNYGYTF.

The chain recombines TRBV25-1 with TRBJ1-5; 9 nucleotides align to TRBD1. With 5 bases clipped from V and 1 base from J, the junction kept 9 bases outside the gene matches. There are 17 residues in the CDR3. Germline V CDR1 and CDR2: MGHDK, SYGVNS. The CDR3 spells CASSKSSGTGSNQPQHF. CDR3 nucleotides: TGTGCCAGCAGTAAAAGTTCCGGGACAGGGAGCAATCAGCCCCAGCATTTT.

V and J are TRBV2 and TRBJ2-7; D perhaps matches TRBD2 (7 bases). This CDR3 spans 15 amino acids. The V and J ends lost 6 bases and 0 bases respectively, with 15 bases between them. The germline CDR1 and CDR2 sequences are SNHLY and FYNNEI. The CDR3 sequence: CASRLEGGDSYEQYF. The CDR3 bases are TGTGCCAGCAGATTAGAGGGGGGGGACTCCTACGAGCAGTACTTC. Supplemented by reference TRBV2 and TRBJ2-7, the full variable domain reads EPEVTQTPSHQVTQMGQEVILRCVPISNHLYFYWYRQILGQKVEFLVSFYNNEISEKSEIFDDQFSVERPDGSNFTLKIRSTKLEDSAMYFCASRLEGGDSYEQYFGPGTRLTVT.

This chain joins TRBV6-5 and TRBJ2-5; the match to TRBD1 covers 9 bases. In germline, CDR1 is MNHEY, CDR2 SVGAGI. The CDR3 runs 13 residues. J lost 7 bases, V lost 8 bases, and 8 bases had no gene match. CDR3: CASHNRGLGTQYF. Here the CDR3 DNA reads TGTGCCAGCCATAACAGGGGGCTGGGGACCCAGTACTTC.

This clone turned up a few times. The chain combines TRBV5-6 with TRBJ1-3; TRBD1 aligns across 7 bases. This CDR3 is built from 13 residues. J was trimmed by 4 bases and V by 4 bases; bases with no gene match: 2. Germline assignment: CDR1 SGHDT and CDR2 YYEEEE. The CDR3 region is CASSPGGGNTIYF. Written as DNA, the CDR3 is TGTGCCAGCAGCCCAGGGGGAGGAAACACCATATATTTT.

The V and J genes are TRBV18 and TRBJ2-2, with D tentatively TRBD2 (7 bases). CDR1 is KGHSH and CDR2 is LQKENI in the germline V gene. V was cut by 3 bases and J by 7 bases, with 15 bases left in between. The CDR3 length is 15 residues. CDR3 protein: CASSPGLVRGGELFF. For the CDR3, the DNA is TGTGCCAGCTCACCTGGACTAGTCAGGGGCGGGGAGCTGTTTTTT.

The V call is TRBV7-2, the J call TRBJ1-5, with 12 bases identical to TRBD1. The trim removed 5 bases at V and 0 bases at J, leaving 11 bases unmatched. The V gene's germline CDR1 is SGHTA and CDR2 FQGNSA. The CDR3 sequence is 19 residues long. CDR3 sequence reads: CASSPPGQGAGNSNQPQHF. The CDR3 DNA reads as TGTGCCAGCAGCCCTCCGGGACAGGGGGCGGGGAATAGCAATCAGCCCCAGCATTTT.

This clone was observed a single time. This rearrangement joins TRBV28 to TRBJ2-1; 8 bases line up with TRBD2. The CDR3 is 16 residues long. CDR1 and CDR2 (germline): MDHEN, SYDVKM. Trimming took 1 base from V and 10 from J; bases not matched to a gene: 12. This chain's CDR3 is CASSLSAGGERREQFF. CDR3 bases: TGTGCCAGCAGTTTATCCGCCGGGGGGGAGAGGAGGGAGCAGTTCTTC.

This chain links TRBV11-1 with TRBJ2-5; 11 positions match TRBD2. The CDR3 is 16 residues long. Germline CDR1 reads SGHAT; CDR2 reads FQDESV (reference sequence). Losses at the gene ends were 7 bases for V and 0 bases for J; bases not matched to a gene: 7. CDR3 in amino acids: CASTQQGLADQETQYF. The DNA for the CDR3 is TGTGCCAGCACCCAACAGGGACTAGCGGACCAAGAGACCCAGTACTTC.

CDR3 protein: CSAGTGGPDTQYF. The CDR3 nucleotides read TGCAGCGCAGGGACAGGGGGCCCAGATACGCAGTATTTT. The chain employs TRBV29-1 and TRBJ2-3; TRBD1 matches 12 bases. V shed 7 bases, J shed 4 bases, and the junction held 3 bases outside the gene matches. This CDR3 is 13 amino acids long. CDR1 is SQVTM, CDR2 ANQGSEA, per germline.

As regards this clone: An end of the junction differs from the germline gene, which may be a read error. This chain links TRBV20-1 with TRBJ2-1; the D is unclear. The CDR3 extends over 11 amino acids. Germline V CDR1 and CDR2: DFQATT, SNEGSKA (reference sequence). The CDR3 reads CAGRADNEQFF. Here the CDR3 DNA reads TGTGCAGGTCGCGCTGACAATGAGCAGTTCTTC.

This sequence joins TRBV28 and TRBJ2-2, with D possibly being TRBD1 (6 bases). Between the trimmed V and J ends, which lost 7 bases and 7 bases, there was a span of 13 bases. Germline V gives CDR1 MDHEN, CDR2 SYDVKM. The CDR3 consists of 13 residues. This chain's CDR3 is CASIQGFGGELFF. The CDR3 bases are TGTGCCAGCATCCAGGGGTTCGGCGGGGAGCTGTTTTTT.